The next 18 T cell receptor beta chains were all read from a single sample in a study of cytomegalovirus exposure and HLA in healthy donors. The PCR had 60 Vbeta and 13 Jbeta primers. TCRdb's table, derived via immunoSEQ multiplex PCR, lists solely in-frame clones and lacks some. The sample carries just under 95,000 clones, over 70% recorded once. The material sequenced was PBMCs. The receptors stem from a man aged 45 to 65 in good health and CMV-seropositive.

V gene TRBV7-3 combines with J gene TRBJ2-1, with unresolved D. Per germline, CDR1 SGHTA and CDR2 FQGTGA. CDR3 length: 14 residues. V was shortened by 2 bases and J by 3 bases, with 8 bases between the two germline ends. The CDR3 DNA is TGTGCCAGCAGCTTAGGGCCCGGCTACAATGAGCAGTTCTTC. Translating it yields CASSLGPGYNEQFF.

The V gene is TRBV2, the J gene TRBJ1-3; 7 nucleotides align to TRBD1. In germline, CDR1 is SNHLY, CDR2 FYNNEI. The J segment lost 1 base and the V segment lost 6 bases, leaving 3 bases of the junction unmatched. The CDR3 is made up of 14 amino acids. CDR3 sequence (DNA): TGTGCCAGCAGACAGGGGATTTCTGGAAACACCATATATTTT. Translated: CASRQGISGNTIYF.

V usage is TRBV7-2 and J usage is TRBJ1-3, with D maybe TRBD1 (5 bases). The CDR3 covers 18 residues. Germline CDR1 reads SGHTA; CDR2 reads FQGNSA. V was trimmed by 3 bases and J by 0 bases, leaving 18 bases between them. In DNA, the CDR3 is TGTGCCAGCAGCTTGGACGGTGCCAGGGTCCTCTCTGGAAACACCATATATTTT. Its protein product is CASSLDGARVLSGNTIYF.

The chain combines TRBV6-1 with TRBJ2-7, with D uncertain. In germline, CDR1 is MNHNS, CDR2 SASEGT. The CDR3 length is 13 residues. Trimming took 8 bases from V and 3 from J, leaving 14 bases between them. CDR3 amino acids: CASSPTPGYEQYF. The CDR3 DNA is TGTGCCAGCTCGCCCACCCCGGGCTACGAGCAGTACTTC.

The V gene is TRBV7-9, the J gene TRBJ1-2; D gene unclear. Germline CDR1 is SEHNR and CDR2 is FQNEAQ (reference sequence). The CDR3 extends over 11 amino acids. V was pared by 1 base and J by 7 bases, with 4 bases between. CDR3 nucleotides: TGTGCCAGCAGCTTAGGCGGTGGCTACACCTTC. Its protein is CASSLGGGYTF.

This chain uses TRBV7-2 with TRBJ1-6, with unresolved D. Looked up from germline, CDR1 is SGHTA and CDR2 is FQGNSA. V gave up 4 bases and J gave up 7 bases, with 14 bases separating them. The CDR3 loop spans 15 amino acids. The CDR3 nucleotides read TGTGCCAGCAGCTCCCCCACGGGGAGAAATTCACCCCTCCACTTT. Its protein product is CASSSPTGRNSPLHF.

The chain carries TRBV4-2 and TRBJ2-1; weak D call: TRBD1 (6 bases). The germline V gene encodes CDR1 LGHNA and CDR2 YNFKEQ. V was clipped by 0 bases and J by 5 bases, with 11 bases between them. The CDR3 covers 15 residues. The CDR3 loop reads CASSQEGDTNNEQFF. In DNA form, the CDR3 reads TGTGCCAGCAGCCAAGAAGGGGACACTAACAATGAGCAGTTCTTC.

This clone has just one count. This sequence joins TRBV27 and TRBJ2-3; 9 nucleotides match TRBD2. The J segment lost 4 bases and the V segment lost 8 bases, leaving 10 bases of the junction unmatched. Germline CDR1 is MNHEY and CDR2 is SMNVEV (reference sequence). The CDR3 contains 15 residues. CDR3 sequence reads: CASEAARGGADTQYF. CDR3 bases: TGTGCCAGCGAGGCCGCGCGGGGGGGCGCAGATACGCAGTATTTT.

This clone has only a few counts. The chain carries TRBV4-1 and TRBJ1-1; no reliable D call. The V end was cut by 0 bases, the J end by 4 bases, with 12 bases between. The CDR3 consists of 15 residues. Germline CDR1 MGHRA, CDR2 YSYEKL. Written as DNA, the CDR3 is TGCGCCAGCAGCCAAGACGGGGTCTCGAGCACTGAAGCTTTCTTT. Residues: CASSQDGVSSTEAFF.

This clone was observed a handful of times. The rearrangement uses TRBV30 and TRBJ2-1; TRBD2 matches at 8 bases. The V and J ends lost 3 bases and 5 bases, in that order; junction bases with no gene match: 6. The CDR3 contains 14 residues. Germline V gene lookup returns CDR1 GTSNPN and CDR2 SVGIG (reference sequence). The DNA for the CDR3 is TGTGCCTGGAGGGGGTGGACTAGCCACAATGAGCAGTTCTTC. It codes for CAWRGWTSHNEQFF.

V and J are TRBV10-3 and TRBJ2-7, with TRBD2 matching 9 bases. The CDR3 has 13 amino acids. J gave up 4 bases and V 6 bases, and 4 bases lay outside the gene matches. Germline values: CDR1 ENHRY, CDR2 SYGVKD. The CDR3: CAISKSGGYEQYF. The CDR3 nucleotides read TGTGCCATCAGCAAGAGCGGGGGGTACGAGCAGTACTTC.

V is TRBV6-5 and J is TRBJ1-2; a weak D match, TRBD1 (5 bases). This CDR3 contains 14 residues. V was pared by 5 bases and J by 8 bases, with 18 bases between. Germline CDR1 MNHEY, CDR2 SVGAGI. CDR3 sequence reads: CASSDISGSKGYTF. CDR3 DNA sequence: TGTGCCAGCAGTGACATCTCAGGGTCGAAGGGCTACACCTTC.

The J gene is TRBJ1-1, the V gene TRBV19; D call uncertain. Per the germline V gene, CDR1 is LNHDA and CDR2 is SQIVND (reference sequence). This CDR3 has 13 amino acids. Trimming shortened V by 3 bases and J by 0 bases, and 5 bases separated the two germline ends. The CDR3 nucleotides read TGTGCCAGTAGTATCGAGCTGAACACTGAAGCTTTCTTT. Translating gives CASSIELNTEAFF. The entire variable domain, with the rest obtained from reference TRBV19 and TRBJ1-1, is as follows: DGGITQSPKYLFRKEGQNVTLSCEQNLNHDAMYWYRQDPGQGLRLIYYSQIVNDFQKGDIAEGYSVSREKKESFPLTVTSAQKNPTAFYLCASSIELNTEAFFGQGTRLTVV.

V gene TRBV5-6 combines with J gene TRBJ1-5; D might be TRBD1 (6 bases). The CDR3 loop spans 15 amino acids. V was shortened by 1 base and J by 2 bases, with 10 bases between the two germline ends. Germline CDR1 SGHDT, CDR2 YYEEEE. CDR3 residues: CASSLWGPGNQPQHF. DNA of the CDR3: TGTGCCAGCAGCTTGTGGGGGCCTGGCAATCAGCCCCAGCATTTT.

The chain employs TRBV19 and TRBJ1-1; weak D call: TRBD1 (5 bases). The V and J ends lost 5 bases and 1 base respectively, with 8 bases between them. This CDR3 contains 13 residues. The germline gives CDR1 LNHDA, CDR2 SQIVND (reference sequence). The CDR3 nucleotides read TGTGCCAGTAGTCAGGGTCCGAACACTGAAGCTTTCTTT. Translation gives CASSQGPNTEAFF.

The chain combines TRBV19 with TRBJ1-6; D not certain. The germline V and J ends were trimmed by 4 bases and 10 bases, with 14 bases remaining between them. Germline assignment: CDR1 LNHDA and CDR2 SQIVND (reference sequence). The CDR3 is made up of 14 amino acids. CDR3: CASSTRAGPSPLHF. The CDR3 DNA reads TGTGCCAGTAGTACGCGGGCCGGGCCGTCACCCCTCCACTTT.

The chain uses TRBV4-1 and TRBJ1-2; 8 bases line up with TRBD1. V was clipped by 3 bases and J by 5 bases; unmatched bases: 2. CDR3 length: 13 residues. The germline gives CDR1 MGHRA, CDR2 YSYEKL. The CDR3 DNA follows: TGCGCCAGCAGCCAGGGGACAGGTTATGGCTACACCTTC. It specifies CASSQGTGYGYTF.

On this clone itself: The germline gene is not matched at one end of the junction; a read error may be the cause. DNA of the CDR3: TGCAGCGTTGTAGACACTAACTATGGCTACCCCTTC. Translation: CSVVDTNYGYPF. The V and J genes are TRBV29-1 and TRBJ1-2; D remains unclear. Germline CDR1 SQVTM, CDR2 ANQGSEA. The length of the CDR3 is 12 residues.